This TCR beta chain was documented in a study of vaccination effects on CD4 cells after COVID-19. After about 10 days in culture, the CD4+ T cells were isolated. All participants had two doses of either the BNT162b2 or mRNA-1273 vaccine. Having tested negative for nucleocapsid antibodies, the vaccine recipients showed no prior SARS-CoV-2 infection. TCRdb's table, derived via immunoSEQ multiplex PCR, lists solely in-frame clones and lacks some. This sample has more than 55,000 clones, with about four fifths found just once. To note about this clone: The antigen is undetermined.

Sequencing was performed on CD4+ T cells from PBMCs cultured without peptide, taken after COVID-19 vaccination. The source is a human donor who received a COVID-19 vaccine.

CDR3 bases: TGTGCCAGCAGCCAAGTTCTCGGGACAGGGGGGTATGGCTACACCTTC. This sequence encodes CASSQVLGTGGYGYTF. The chain links TRBV3-1 (or the pseudogene TRBV3-2) to TRBJ1-2; 11 bases line up with TRBD1. Germline CDR1 and CDR2: LGHDT and YNNKEL (reference sequence). The CDR3 loop spans 16 amino acids. V shed 1 base and J 5 bases; nucleotides not matched to a gene: 6.